Presented here are 5 T cell receptor beta chains from one specimen sequenced in a study of T cells after yellow fever vaccination. TCRdb re-derived calls from the 5' RACE reads in MiXCR, one entry per CDR3 protein. The repertoire holds 100,000 to 150,000 distinct CDR3 sequences, with about 7.4% as singletons. This specimen consisted of CD4+ T cells sorted from PBMCs, obtained roughly 10 days after the first yellow fever vaccination. The receptors were sampled from a man aged 18 to 29 who received the YFV17D yellow fever vaccine.

There are many counts of this clonotype. The CDR3 sequence: CASSLKPGGNTEAFF. The CDR3, as DNA: TGTGCCAGCAGCTTAAAACCGGGAGGGAACACTGAAGCTTTCTTT. This chain connects TRBV7-9 to TRBJ1-1; D not resolved. This CDR3 comprises 15 residues. Trimming shortened V by 2 bases and J by 1 base, and 11 bases separated the two germline ends. From germline, CDR1 is SEHNR and CDR2 FQNEAQ (reference sequence).

This clonotype was observed a single time. With a much larger clone just one base away, this may be a read error. This chain links TRBV6-5 with TRBJ1-3, with 7 bases fitting TRBD1. Germline assignment: CDR1 MNHEY and CDR2 SVGAGI. The CDR3 consists of 17 residues. V dropped 4 bases and J dropped 0; count of bases not matched to a gene: 9. This chain's CDR3 is CASSSHTGVTSGNTIYF. In DNA, the CDR3 is TGTGCCAGCAGTTCCCATACAGGGGTGACCTCTGGAAACACCATATATTTT.

There are many counts of this clonotype. J is TRBJ1-2 and V is TRBV6-5; no reliable D call. Trimming left V 4 bases short and J 3 bases short, with 9 bases between. Germline-derived CDR1 and CDR2 are MNHEY and SVGAGI. The CDR3 runs 13 residues. The CDR3 DNA reads TGTGCCAGCAGTTCTATGGCGGACTATGGCTACACCTTC. Its translation is CASSSMADYGYTF.

This clonotype has at least ten counts. The V and J genes are TRBV10-3 and TRBJ1-2, with D possibly being TRBD1 (5 bases). V shed 3 bases and J shed 1 base, with 12 bases lying between them. CDR1 is ENHRY and CDR2 is SYGVKD in the germline V gene. The CDR3 totals 15 residues. The CDR3 DNA reads as TGTGCCATCAGTGAAGGGGCGGTGGGTAACTATGGCTACACCTTC. This encodes CAISEGAVGNYGYTF.

This clonotype was recorded at least ten times. The chain is built from TRBV7-3 and TRBJ2-3; 8 bases are a match to TRBD2. The trim removed 6 bases at V and 2 bases at J, leaving 7 bases unmatched. In germline, CDR1 is SGHTA, CDR2 FQGTGA. CDR3 length: 15 amino acids. This CDR3 reads CASRMTSAFTDTQYF. The CDR3 region has the DNA TGTGCCAGCAGGATGACTAGCGCCTTCACAGATACGCAGTATTTT.